Below are 2 T cell receptor beta chains sequenced from a single sample in a study of PD-1 blockade in classical Hodgkin lymphoma. Every single patient, without exception, relapsed after autologous stem cell transplantation, and brentuximab vedotin exposure varied. The data were produced by immunoSEQ multiplex PCR, yet TCRdb's version contains in-frame clones alone and is incomplete. The sample contains 25,000 or so clones, roughly two thirds of which appear only once. The source material was peripheral blood mononuclear cells (PBMCs), sampled at baseline. The receptor source for this set is a human donor with classical Hodgkin lymphoma.

This clone was counted a few times. The CDR3 DNA sequence: TGTGCCAGCAGCGGACTTTGGGATCAGCCCCAGCATTTT. Its protein product is CASSGLWDQPQHF. This chain connects TRBV6-1 to TRBJ1-5; D is uncertain. Germline V gene sequence: CDR1 MNHNS, CDR2 SASEGT. This CDR3 spans 13 amino acids. V was trimmed by 6 bases and J by 5 bases, leaving 11 bases between them.

The chain links TRBV19 to TRBJ2-3; D remains unclear. The CDR3 consists of 15 residues. Trimming shortened V by 3 bases and J by 3 bases, and 13 bases separated the two germline ends. CDR1 is LNHDA, CDR2 SQIVND, per germline (reference sequence). CDR3 in amino acids: CASSMVLVSTDTQYF. Written as DNA, the CDR3 is TGTGCCAGTAGTATGGTTCTAGTCAGTACAGATACGCAGTATTTT.